What follows are 30 T cell receptor beta chains derived from one specimen sequenced in a study of beta chain features in type 1 diabetes. These receptors have no identified antigens. The investigators reverse transcribed all of the isolated RNA, so they sequenced expressed TCRB transcripts. Libraries were prepared by immunoSEQ multiplex PCR; TCRdb keeps only in-frame clonotypes and omits some of them. This table has 250,000 or so clones, 20% appearing once. Findings and caveats of the study: Among patients with Type 1 diabetes, TCRB CDR3s were moderately but significantly shorter in every one of the four CD4+ subsets.

Sequenced material: naive CD4+ T cells from blood. These receptors came from a woman aged 40-49 years with type 1 diabetes.

Concerning this clone itself: This sample also contains other DNA sequences that code for the same CDR3. The chain employs TRBV28 and TRBJ1-1, with 11 bases identical to TRBD1. The CDR3 has 14 residues. Germline-derived CDR1 and CDR2 are MDHEN and SYDVKM. The ends lost 4 bases at V and 5 bases at J; junction bases unmatched: 3. CDR3 DNA: TGTGCCAGCAGTTCGGGACAGGGGGATACTGAAGCTTTCTTT. It is translated as CASSSGQGDTEAFF.

The CDR3 loop is CASSPRTSGSTGELFF. In DNA, the CDR3 is TGTGCCAGCAGCCCCCGGACTAGCGGGAGCACCGGGGAGCTGTTTTTT. The chain employs TRBV7-3 and TRBJ2-2, with 13 bases aligning to TRBD2. Trimming at V came to 5 bases and at J to 4 bases, leaving 4 bases not matched to a gene. Germline assignment: CDR1 SGHTA and CDR2 FQGTGA. This CDR3 comprises 16 residues.

The chain carries TRBV29-1 and TRBJ2-5, with a possible D match to TRBD1 (5 bases). The germline V gene encodes CDR1 SQVTM and CDR2 ANQGSEA. V was pared by 4 bases and J by 1 base, with 13 bases between. This CDR3 has 14 amino acids. CDR3 residues: CSVVGPKAQETQYF. The CDR3 nucleotides are TGCAGCGTTGTGGGGCCAAAGGCCCAAGAGACCCAGTACTTC.

This clone was seen only a few times. The chain is built from TRBV18 and TRBJ2-7, with 9 bases lining up with TRBD1. With 3 bases clipped from V and 6 bases from J, the junction kept 6 bases outside the gene matches. Per the germline V gene, CDR1 is KGHSH and CDR2 is LQKENI. The CDR3 runs 14 residues. The DNA for the CDR3 is TGTGCCAGCTCACCGCAGGACAGGGGTCGCGAGCAGTACTTC. The encoded protein is CASSPQDRGREQYF. Filled out from reference TRBV18 and TRBJ2-7, the complete variable domain reads NAGVMQNPRHLVRRRGQEARLRCSPMKGHSHVYWYRQLPEEGLKFMVYLQKENIIDESGMPKERFSAEFPKEGPSILRIQQVVRGDSAAYFCASSPQDRGREQYFGPGTRLTVT.

The V call is TRBV9, the J call TRBJ2-5, with D maybe TRBD2 (6 bases). This CDR3 spans 15 amino acids. Trimming pared 2 bases from V and 2 bases from J, leaving 13 bases between. Per germline, CDR1 SGDLS and CDR2 YYNGEE. The CDR3 reads CASSVGGSGQETQYF. The CDR3, as DNA: TGTGCCAGCAGCGTGGGGGGATCGGGGCAAGAGACCCAGTACTTC.

This clone was found a few times. CDR3 coding DNA: TGTGCCAGCAGTTTGGGGACAGTAGAAGAGACCCAGTACTTC. Translated, it gives CASSLGTVEETQYF. The J gene is TRBJ2-5, the V gene TRBV6-5; 7 nucleotides agree with TRBD1. The V and J ends lost 4 bases and 3 bases, in that order; junction bases with no gene match: 5. CDR1 and CDR2 (germline): MNHEY, SVGAGI. The CDR3 spans 14 residues.

The chain combines TRBV2 with TRBJ2-1; 8 positions agree with TRBD1. V shed 4 bases, J shed 4 bases, and the junction held 3 bases outside the gene matches. This CDR3 is built from 14 residues. Germline lookup yields CDR1 SNHLY and CDR2 FYNNEI. DNA for the CDR3: TGTGCCAGCAGTGGCCGGGACAGGTACAATGAGCAGTTCTTC. Its translation is CASSGRDRYNEQFF. Full variable domain (rest looked up from reference TRBV2 and TRBJ2-1): EPEVTQTPSHQVTQMGQEVILRCVPISNHLYFYWYRQILGQKVEFLVSFYNNEISEKSEIFDDQFSVERPDGSNFTLKIRSTKLEDSAMYFCASSGRDRYNEQFFGPGTRLTVL.

The chain joins TRBV5-1 to TRBJ1-2, with 7 bases that match TRBD1. This CDR3 is 12 amino acids long. Germline CDR1 SGHRS, CDR2 YFSETQ. V lost 5 bases, J lost 7 bases, and 5 bases stayed unmatched. The chain's CDR3 is CASSQPGGGYTF. In DNA, the CDR3 is TGCGCCAGCAGTCAACCAGGGGGTGGCTACACCTTC.

The gene calls are TRBV4-3 and TRBJ1-1; the D gene is possibly TRBD1 (6 bases). The CDR3 covers 14 residues. V lost 3 bases and J 1 base, leaving 9 bases between the germline ends. Germline CDR1 reads LGHNA; CDR2 reads YSLEER. The CDR3 loop reads CASSQDSQNTEAFF. In DNA form, the CDR3 reads TGCGCCAGCAGCCAGGACAGCCAGAACACTGAAGCTTTCTTT.

In this sample, this clone turned up a few times. This rearrangement joins TRBV28 to TRBJ2-7, with TRBD1 as a possible D gene (6 bases). V lost 6 bases to trimming and J lost 2 bases, with 14 bases between them. The CDR3 is made up of 14 amino acids. Germline V gene lookup returns CDR1 MDHEN and CDR2 SYDVKM. The CDR3 DNA sequence: TGTGCCAGCAGCTCCGGACAGATCCCCTACGAGCAGTACTTC. Its translation is CASSSGQIPYEQYF. The entire variable domain, with the rest obtained from reference TRBV28 and TRBJ2-7, is as follows: DVKVTQSSRYLVKRTGEKVFLECVQDMDHENMFWYRQDPGLGLRLIYFSYDVKMKEKGDIPEGYSVSREKKERFSLILESASTNQTSMYLCASSSGQIPYEQYFGPGTRLTVT.

J is TRBJ2-1 and V is TRBV5-4; 9 nucleotides match TRBD1. Germline V gives CDR1 SGHNT, CDR2 YYREEE (reference sequence). V lost 5 bases to trimming and J lost 7 bases; unmatched junction nucleotides: 16. This CDR3 has 17 residues. The CDR3: CASSSVQGAGQGNEQFF. The CDR3 coding sequence is TGTGCCAGCAGTTCCGTACAGGGGGCAGGGCAGGGGAATGAGCAGTTCTTC. Full variable domain (rest looked up from reference TRBV5-4 and TRBJ2-1): ETGVTQSPTHLIKTRGQQVTLRCSSQSGHNTVSWYQQALGQGPQFIFQYYREEENGRGNFPPRFSGLQFPNYSSELNVNALELDDSALYLCASSSVQGAGQGNEQFFGPGTRLTVL.

This clone has a handful of counts. This chain links TRBV5-1 with TRBJ1-4; no clear D gene. V lost 4 bases and J 0 bases, leaving 7 bases between the germline ends. The CDR3 covers 14 residues. CDR1 is SGHRS and CDR2 is YFSETQ in the germline V gene. As DNA, the CDR3 is TGCGCCAGCAGCCAGTCTGCAACTAATGAAAAACTGTTTTTT. Its protein is CASSQSATNEKLFF.

There are a few counts of this clone. V and J are TRBV7-8 and TRBJ1-6; TRBD1 aligns across 7 bases. The germline V gene has CDR1 SGHVS and CDR2 FQNEAQ. The V and J ends lost 3 bases and 8 bases, in that order; junction bases with no gene match: 4. CDR3 size: 14 residues. Written as DNA, the CDR3 is TGTGCCAGCAGCTTGACAGGGTGGGATTCACCCCTCCACTTT. Translation: CASSLTGWDSPLHF.

The chain has TRBV30 and TRBJ2-3, with 11 nucleotides matching TRBD2. The CDR3 is made up of 16 amino acids. V lost 4 bases, J lost 4 bases, and 10 bases stayed unmatched. Germline V gives CDR1 GTSNPN, CDR2 SVGIG (reference sequence). DNA of the CDR3: TGTGCCTGGACCGACGGGCTAGCGGGAGGAGCAGATACGCAGTATTTT. It codes for CAWTDGLAGGADTQYF.

This chain joins TRBV18 and TRBJ1-2; D possibly corresponds to TRBD1 (5 bases). This CDR3 contains 14 residues. Germline V CDR1 and CDR2: KGHSH, LQKENI. Between the trimmed V and J ends, which lost 6 bases and 4 bases, there was a span of 15 bases. The CDR3 DNA follows: TGTGCCAGCTCCCTCTCCGGGACTGGCTATGGCTACACCTTC. Encoded protein: CASSLSGTGYGYTF.

The chain has TRBV30 and TRBJ1-1; 7 bases are shared with TRBD1. The V gene end was trimmed by 4 bases and the J gene end by 4 bases; junction bases not matched to a gene: 6. CDR1 and CDR2 from the germline V gene are GTSNPN and SVGIG (reference sequence). The CDR3 is 13 residues long. The CDR3 protein is CAWTLGGGTEAFF. The DNA of the CDR3 is TGTGCCTGGACCTTAGGGGGCGGCACTGAAGCTTTCTTT.

The chain is built from TRBV2 and TRBJ1-2, with unresolved D. CDR3 length equals 13 residues. Trimming stripped 1 base from V and 4 bases from J, with 7 bases between. Germline CDR1 reads SNHLY; CDR2 reads FYNNEI. Written as DNA, the CDR3 is TGTGCCAGCAGTGAAGGGCACCTCTATGGCTACACCTTC. As protein: CASSEGHLYGYTF.

The CDR3 DNA sequence: TGTGCCAGCAGTGGGACAGGGACTGGAAACACCATATATTTT. This translates into CASSGTGTGNTIYF. The chain is built from TRBV25-1 and TRBJ1-3, with TRBD1 matching 8 bases. Trimming removed 4 bases from V and 2 bases from J; junction bases left unmatched: 1. The V gene's germline CDR1 is MGHDK and CDR2 SYGVNS. The CDR3 extends over 14 amino acids.

This rearrangement joins TRBV29-1 to TRBJ1-1; the match to TRBD1 covers 10 bases. Trimming took 4 bases from V and 10 from J; bases not matched to a gene: 9. This CDR3 has 13 amino acids. Looked up from germline, CDR1 is SQVTM and CDR2 is ANQGSEA. This chain's CDR3 is CSVGDRGGNVAFF. In DNA, the CDR3 is TGCAGCGTTGGGGACAGGGGTGGGAATGTAGCTTTCTTT.

Only a few counts were recorded for this clone. J is TRBJ2-5 and V is TRBV29-1, with TRBD2 matching 9 bases. The V segment lost 4 bases and the J segment 1 base; nucleotides outside the gene matches: 4. In germline, CDR1 is SQVTM, CDR2 ANQGSEA. This CDR3 region has 14 residues. The CDR3 reads CSVVAGELQETQYF. CDR3 nucleotide sequence: TGCAGCGTTGTAGCGGGGGAACTCCAAGAGACCCAGTACTTC.

The CDR3 here is CASSRDRALAFF. Here the CDR3 DNA reads TGTGCCAGCAGCCGGGACAGGGCGCTGGCTTTCTTT. This rearrangement joins TRBV6-5 to TRBJ1-1; 9 bases match TRBD1. The J segment lost 11 bases and the V segment lost 6 bases, leaving 7 bases of the junction unmatched. Germline loops: CDR1 MNHEY, CDR2 SVGAGI. CDR3 length: 12 amino acids.

The rearrangement joins TRBV28 to TRBJ2-1; unclear D gene. CDR3 length: 14 residues. Trimming removed 4 bases at V and 8 bases at J, with 15 bases between. CDR1 is MDHEN and CDR2 is SYDVKM in the germline V gene. CDR3 nucleotide sequence: TGTGCCAGCAGTTCCACTACTATCATGGATGAGCAGTTCTTC. Protein: CASSSTTIMDEQFF. The complete variable domain, with remaining parts taken from reference TRBV28 and TRBJ2-1, reads DVKVTQSSRYLVKRTGEKVFLECVQDMDHENMFWYRQDPGLGLRLIYFSYDVKMKEKGDIPEGYSVSREKKERFSLILESASTNQTSMYLCASSSTTIMDEQFFGPGTRLTVL.

The gene calls are TRBV2 and TRBJ2-7; a weak D match, TRBD1 (5 bases). The CDR3 has 13 residues. The germline V gene has CDR1 SNHLY and CDR2 FYNNEI. Trimming pared 4 bases from V and 6 bases from J, leaving 13 bases between. CDR3 region: CASSGRQGGEQYF. CDR3 bases: TGTGCCAGCAGTGGGCGTCAGGGTGGCGAGCAGTACTTC.

The chain links TRBV28 to TRBJ1-5; TRBD1 aligns across 10 bases. CDR1 MDHEN and CDR2 SYDVKM come from the germline V gene. The CDR3 is made up of 16 amino acids. The V and J ends lost 3 bases and 2 bases, in that order; junction bases with no gene match: 4. CDR3 in amino acids: CASSFHGTGGNQPQHF. CDR3 sequence (DNA): TGTGCCAGCAGTTTTCACGGGACAGGGGGCAATCAGCCCCAGCATTTT.

The sample holds a few counts of this clone. V gene TRBV9 combines with J gene TRBJ1-6; TRBD1 matches 7 bases. The germline CDR1 and CDR2 sequences are SGDLS and YYNGEE. The trim removed 0 bases at V and 0 bases at J, leaving 12 bases unmatched. This CDR3 region has 20 residues. Here the CDR3 reads CASSVAPGTAISSYNSPLHF. DNA of the CDR3: TGTGCCAGCAGCGTAGCTCCGGGGACAGCAATTAGCTCCTATAATTCACCCCTCCACTTT.

This clone came up a few times. The J gene is TRBJ2-2, the V gene TRBV5-1; D possibly corresponds to TRBD1 (6 bases). V lost 0 bases to trimming and J lost 1 base, with 10 bases between them. This CDR3 is built from 16 residues. Germline CDR1 and CDR2: SGHRS and YFSETQ. This chain's CDR3 is CASSLVGTRNTGELFF. The CDR3 DNA sequence: TGCGCCAGCAGCTTGGTGGGGACACGGAACACCGGGGAGCTGTTTTTT.

This clone was recorded a few times. The CDR3 DNA follows: TGCGCCAGCAGCCAAGATCGGGGGATCGGTCAGCCCCAGCATTTT. Its translation is CASSQDRGIGQPQHF. V is TRBV4-3 and J is TRBJ1-5, with TRBD1 as a possible D gene (5 bases). The germline V gene has CDR1 LGHNA and CDR2 YSLEER. V was trimmed by 0 bases and J by 6 bases, leaving 12 bases between them. The CDR3 has 15 residues.

V is TRBV5-1 and J is TRBJ1-2; 9 nucleotides agree with TRBD1. The germline gives CDR1 SGHRS, CDR2 YFSETQ. V gave up 2 bases and J gave up 6 bases; unmatched junction bases: 2. The CDR3 is made up of 13 amino acids. CDR3 coding DNA: TGCGCCAGCAGCTTACAGGGGGCAGATGGCTACACCTTC. Translated: CASSLQGADGYTF.

The V gene is TRBV2, the J gene TRBJ1-3; no firm D call. The germline gives CDR1 SNHLY, CDR2 FYNNEI. The CDR3 has 15 amino acids. V was cut by 11 bases and J by 0 bases, with 17 bases left in between. The CDR3 region has the DNA TGTGCCGCCCGAGGCCGTCCGGCCTCTGGAAACACCATATATTTT. Residues: CAARGRPASGNTIYF. Drawing the rest from reference TRBV2 and TRBJ1-3, the complete variable domain is EPEVTQTPSHQVTQMGQEVILRCVPISNHLYFYWYRQILGQKVEFLVSFYNNEISEKSEIFDDQFSVERPDGSNFTLKIRSTKLEDSAMYFCAARGRPASGNTIYFGEGSWLTVV.

The chain combines TRBV29-1 with TRBJ2-2; D uncertain. Germline-derived CDR1 and CDR2 are SQVTM and ANQGSEA. V was cut by 2 bases and J by 0 bases, with 10 bases left in between. CDR3 length equals 15 residues. DNA for the CDR3: TGCAGCGTTGAACGAAGCGAAGCGAACACCGGGGAGCTGTTTTTT. Protein product: CSVERSEANTGELFF.